This T cell receptor beta chain was retrieved from a study of beta chain features in type 1 diabetes. Study observations and caveats: Within patients, naive, central memory and Treg TCRB repertoires seemed more similar than within healthy donors. A moderate, significant TCRB CDR3 shortening appeared in type 1 diabetes across four CD4+ subsets.

V lost 0 bases and J 4 bases, leaving 12 bases between the germline ends. CDR1 is MNHEY, CDR2 SVGAGI, per germline. There are 15 residues in the CDR3. Expressed TCRB transcripts were sequenced after all isolated RNA was converted to cDNA. The average read count of naive, central memory and regulatory T cell samples was approximately 3.5 million. Clones were sequenced by immunoSEQ multiplex PCR, and TCRdb holds only the in-frame ones, with some missing. The table shows just over 600,000 clones, with roughly 15% occurring only once. This clone was recorded only once. No antigen is known for it. The clonotype originates from a man in his late teens or twenties in good health. Sequences were obtained from naive CD4+ T cells from blood. The V and J genes are TRBV6-5 and TRBJ1-1, with D uncertain. The DNA for the CDR3 is TGTGCCAGCAGTTACTCGCCAGGATTCGGCACTGAAGCTTTCTTT. Translating it yields CASSYSPGFGTEAFF.